The 8 T cell receptor beta chains reported below all come from one sample, sequenced in a study of CD8 T cells in Susac syndrome. The authors reverse transcribed roughly 0.5 to 1 ug RNA with random hexamers. Using its own MiXCR run on the immunoSEQ multiplex PCR reads, TCRdb lists one record per CDR3 protein. The repertoire consists of hundreds of thousands of distinct CDR3 sequences, with roughly 95% occurring once and the leading ten covering roughly 0.07%. Source material: CD4+ T cells from PBMCs. These receptors came from a human donor with multiple sclerosis.

The chain combines TRBV19 with TRBJ2-2, with no clear D. The germline V and J ends were trimmed by 5 bases and 6 bases, with 10 bases remaining between them. In germline, CDR1 is LNHDA, CDR2 SQIVND (reference sequence). The CDR3 contains 13 residues. CDR3: CASSLSRPGELFF. DNA of the CDR3: TGTGCCAGTAGTCTTTCTCGACCCGGGGAGCTGTTTTTT.

The chain employs TRBV6-1 and TRBJ1-6; 7 bases are a match to TRBD1. The germline V gene encodes CDR1 MNHNS and CDR2 SASEGT. Losses at the gene ends were 6 bases for V and 4 bases for J; bases not matched to a gene: 12. The CDR3 length is 17 residues. Written as DNA, the CDR3 is TGTGCCAGCAGACCACCCGGGACAGAAAGTTATAATTCACCCCTCCACTTT. This encodes CASRPPGTESYNSPLHF.

The chain joins TRBV6-5 to TRBJ2-3; TRBD2 matches at 8 bases. There are 14 residues in the CDR3. Germline V gene sequence: CDR1 MNHEY, CDR2 SVGAGI. The trim removed 6 bases at V and 4 bases at J, leaving 6 bases unmatched. The chain's CDR3 is CASRWTGGADTQYF. The CDR3 DNA reads as TGTGCCAGCAGGTGGACGGGGGGGGCAGATACGCAGTATTTT.

The chain carries TRBV7-3 and TRBJ2-3, with TRBD2 identical over 7 bases. The CDR3 runs 16 residues. V gave up 6 bases and J gave up 5 bases; unmatched junction bases: 14. Germline assignment: CDR1 SGHTA and CDR2 FQGTGA. The CDR3 sequence: CASSSGGGRVGDTQYF. The CDR3, as DNA: TGTGCCAGCAGTTCAGGCGGAGGGAGGGTTGGAGATACGCAGTATTTT.

The V and J genes are TRBV6-2 or TRBV6-3 and TRBJ2-1; D remains ambiguous. V dropped 7 bases and J dropped 5 bases, with 12 bases sitting between them. The CDR3 has 13 amino acids. CDR1 is MNHEY, CDR2 SVGEGT, per germline. The DNA of the CDR3 is TGTGCCAGCACGGGTGGTAGGGACAATGAGCAGTTCTTC. It encodes CASTGGRDNEQFF.

The chain recombines TRBV11-1 with TRBJ2-5; 13 bases agree with TRBD2. With V trimmed by 5 bases and J by 5 bases, 8 bases remained unmatched. The CDR3 extends over 16 amino acids. The germline V gene encodes CDR1 SGHAT and CDR2 FQDESV (reference sequence). DNA of the CDR3: TGTGCCAGCAGCACCCTGGGACTAGCGGGGATGGAGACCCAGTACTTC. Its translation: CASSTLGLAGMETQYF.

This clonotype is a singleton in its sample. V gene TRBV20-1 combines with J gene TRBJ2-7; weak D call: TRBD1 (7 bases). The V and J ends lost 5 bases and 2 bases respectively, with 16 bases between them. CDR1 is DFQATT and CDR2 is SNEGSKA in the germline V gene (reference sequence). The length of the CDR3 is 14 residues. CDR3: CSAEGAGEAYEQYF. The CDR3 DNA reads TGCAGTGCTGAGGGGGCAGGGGAGGCCTACGAGCAGTACTTC.

J is TRBJ2-5 and V is TRBV28; possible D gene TRBD2, 7 bases. Germline V CDR1 and CDR2: MDHEN, SYDVKM. V was pared by 5 bases and J by 5 bases, with 21 bases between. This CDR3 region has 16 residues. The CDR3 region has the DNA TGTGCCAGCAGTCCCCACCGCGGGGGCGGTTGGGAGACCCAGTACTTC. Its protein is CASSPHRGGGWETQYF.